The present T cell receptor beta chain was sequenced within a study of blood T cell repertoires in COVID-19 (dated by TCRdb to 2020 to 2022). Regarding the research as a whole: Collaborator samples came from the United States, Italy and Spain and covered acute and convalescent phases of COVID-19. The material from the prospective study consisted of cDNA or gDNA derived from T cells, B-cell-depleted T cells, or PBMCs. Subjects who had been exposed to COVID-19, were actively infected with it, or had recovered from it provided the deeply sampled blood TCRbeta repertoires that made up the dataset. The repertoires were released in a freely available public database intended as a resource for research on the immune response to SARS-CoV-2. Samples came from the ongoing ImmuneRACE study (first 160 participants) plus 1,254 subjects from 6 global collaborators. Nearly every sample came with metadata listing a de-identified subject ID, COVID-19 status, age in years and sex. Where available, HLA class I and class II types were taken from metadata supplied by the sample provider and were not determined by assay-based typing. What the authors observed across the whole study: How much clinical and demographic metadata was included differed by source and by participant, and the metadata was provided uncurated.

Regarding this clone: Its antigen specificity is not known. The record has no base qualities; no much larger clone is one base away.

The collaborating institutions used their own protocols to collect whole blood in K2EDTA tubes. For TCRbeta analysis, collaborators shipped samples in one of three forms: frozen whole blood, isolated PBMCs, or DNA extracted from either of those sample types. TCRbeta CDR3 regions were amplified from genomic DNA using the immunoSEQ Assay, a bias-controlled multiplex PCR. The published analysis was carried out like this. Nucleated cell counts per sample were estimated from amplification of reference gene primers within the assay. Sequence reads were collapsed and filtered to measure the absolute abundance of every unique TCRbeta CDR3 rearrangement. For each sample, productive Simpson clonality was calculated by taking the square root of Simpson's diversity index across productive rearrangements. The table comes from immuneACCESS by way of TCRdb, which keeps in-frame sequences with V and J called. Part of the clones is missing from these tables; in studies checked, under half for an unresolved V gene and the rest for unknown reasons. The DNA gave D and trimming, while V, J and clone size come from that table. The sample has some 300,000 clones on record, approximately 86% of them singletons. The ten largest clones take up 1.3% of the sample.

Via the germline V gene (reference sequence), CDR1 is LGHDT and CDR2 YNNKEL. V is clipped by 0 bases and J by 3 bases, and the sequence between their germline boundaries is 15 bases long. Reading from cysteine to phenylalanine, the CDR3 counts 16 amino acids. Only the CDR3 DNA stays, 48 bases, in frame from base 1. The chain is encoded by TRBV3-1 (or the pseudogene TRBV3-2) joined to TRBJ2-7; the D gene is perhaps TRBD2, from 7 matching bases. This clonotype was sampled from a man aged 65 to 79 with acute or convalescent COVID-19. Material for sequencing was peripheral blood. The DNA sequence is as follows: TGTGCCAGCAGCCAAGAGTTGTGGGGGGGCCGCTACGAGCAGTACTTC. It translates as CASSQELWGGRYEQYF.